This T cell receptor (beta chain) is drawn from a study of blood T cell repertoires in COVID-19. Study at large: Acute-phase and convalescent COVID-19 samples originated in the United States, Italy and Spain.

Germline V CDR1 and CDR2: SGHVS, FNYEAQ. The CDR3 spans 19 residues. With V trimmed by 7 bases and J by 7 bases, 21 bases remained unmatched. Sequencing was performed with immunoSEQ multiplex PCR; in TCRdb, only in-frame clones are kept and a portion is missing. Counted here are more than 110,000 clones, about 89% occurring once; the ten biggest clones make up about 3.2%. The TCR was taken from a man in his sixties with active or convalescent COVID-19. Sequencing was performed on peripheral blood. J is TRBJ2-1 and V is TRBV7-6; 11 bases are a match to TRBD2. The CDR3 region is CASNIPGLAVLIYENEQFF. The CDR3, as DNA: TGTGCCAGCAATATCCCGGGACTAGCGGTCCTAATTTATGAGAATGAGCAGTTCTTC.